Presented here are 4 T cell receptor beta chains from one specimen sequenced in a study of radiotherapy plus CTLA-4 blockade in lung cancer. Data came from immunoSEQ multiplex PCR; TCRdb stores just in-frame clones and leaves some out. The data hold about 78,000 clones, with about 86% observed a single time. The specimen was peripheral blood, collected from a patient treated with radiotherapy plus ipilimumab. These TCRs come from a human donor with non-small cell lung cancer who had a partial response to radiotherapy plus ipilimumab.

The chain combines TRBV5-1 with TRBJ1-3, with a tentative D call TRBD1 (5 bases). Trimming removed 0 bases at V and 0 bases at J, with 13 bases between. Germline CDR1 and CDR2: SGHRS and YFSETQ. The CDR3 runs 17 residues. The CDR3 DNA reads TGCGCCAGCAGCTTGGCACCGGGGGGTCGCTCTGGAAACACCATATATTTT. It specifies CASSLAPGGRSGNTIYF.

The chain couples TRBV10-1 to TRBJ2-2; D is unclear. The CDR3 sequence is 16 residues long. Trimming removed 3 bases at V and 0 bases at J, with 11 bases between. CDR1 and CDR2 from the germline V gene are WNHNN and SYGVQD (reference sequence). CDR3 DNA: TGCGCCAGCAGTGACAGTTTTACATCGAACACCGGGGAGCTGTTTTTT. It encodes CASSDSFTSNTGELFF.

Comment on this clone: At the DNA level, this CDR3 is encoded by other sequences in the same sample as well. The rearrangement links TRBV28 to TRBJ1-2; the match to TRBD1 covers 10 bases. The CDR3 extends over 15 amino acids. Looked up from germline, CDR1 is MDHEN and CDR2 is SYDVKM. Germline trimming cut 6 bases from V and 4 bases from J; bases unmatched to any gene: 8. This chain's CDR3 is CASSRDRGRGYGYTF. The CDR3 DNA follows: TGTGCCAGCAGCCGCGACAGGGGGCGCGGCTATGGCTACACCTTC.

This chain links TRBV2 with TRBJ1-1, with a tentative D call TRBD1 (6 bases). Trimming left V 5 bases short and J 0 bases short, with 13 bases between. The length of the CDR3 is 15 residues. Germline-derived CDR1 and CDR2 are SNHLY and FYNNEI. CDR3 DNA sequence: TGTGCCAGCAGTTTGGACAGACAGATGAACACTGAAGCTTTCTTT. Encoded protein: CASSLDRQMNTEAFF.